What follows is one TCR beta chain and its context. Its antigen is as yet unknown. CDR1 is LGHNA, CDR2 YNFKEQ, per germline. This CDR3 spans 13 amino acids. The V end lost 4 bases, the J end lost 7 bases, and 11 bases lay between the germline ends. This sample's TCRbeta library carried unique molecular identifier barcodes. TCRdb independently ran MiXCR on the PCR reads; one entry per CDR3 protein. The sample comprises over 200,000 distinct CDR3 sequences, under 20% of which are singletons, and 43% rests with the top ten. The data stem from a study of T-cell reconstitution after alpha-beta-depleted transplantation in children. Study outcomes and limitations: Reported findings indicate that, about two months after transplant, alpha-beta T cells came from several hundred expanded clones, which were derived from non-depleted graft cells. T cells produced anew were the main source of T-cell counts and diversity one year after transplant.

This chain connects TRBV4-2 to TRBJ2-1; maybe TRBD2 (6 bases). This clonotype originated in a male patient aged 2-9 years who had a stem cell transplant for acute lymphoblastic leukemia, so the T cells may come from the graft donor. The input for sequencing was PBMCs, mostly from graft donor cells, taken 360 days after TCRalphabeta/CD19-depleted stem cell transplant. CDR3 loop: CASSPTLANEQFF. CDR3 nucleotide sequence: TGTGCCAGCAGCCCGACGCTAGCGAATGAGCAGTTCTTC.